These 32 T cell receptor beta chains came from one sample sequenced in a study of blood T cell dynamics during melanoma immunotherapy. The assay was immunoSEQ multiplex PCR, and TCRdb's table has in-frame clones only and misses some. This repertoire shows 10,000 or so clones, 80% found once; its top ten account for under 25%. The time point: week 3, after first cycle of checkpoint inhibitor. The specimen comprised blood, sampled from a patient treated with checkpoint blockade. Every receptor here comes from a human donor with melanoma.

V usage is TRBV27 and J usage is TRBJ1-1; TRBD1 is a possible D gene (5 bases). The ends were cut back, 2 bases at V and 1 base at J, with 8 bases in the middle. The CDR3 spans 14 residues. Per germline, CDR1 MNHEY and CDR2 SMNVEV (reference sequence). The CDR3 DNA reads TGTGCCAGCAGTTTACTGGGGGGGAACACTGAAGCTTTCTTT. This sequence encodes CASSLLGGNTEAFF.

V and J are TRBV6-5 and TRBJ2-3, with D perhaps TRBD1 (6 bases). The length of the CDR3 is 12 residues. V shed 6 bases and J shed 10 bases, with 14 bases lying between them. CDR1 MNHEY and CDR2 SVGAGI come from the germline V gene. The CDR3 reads CASSLNRVSQYF. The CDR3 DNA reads TGTGCCAGCAGCCTAAACAGGGTATCGCAGTATTTT.

The DNA for the CDR3 is TGCAGTGTGGAGGGTGACACTGAAGCTTTCTTT. Its translation is CSVEGDTEAFF. The chain links TRBV20-1 to TRBJ1-1; no definite D call. With 7 bases removed from V and 3 bases from J, the gap between germline ends came to 9 bases. The CDR3 covers 11 residues. The germline CDR1 and CDR2 sequences are DFQATT and SNEGSKA (reference sequence).

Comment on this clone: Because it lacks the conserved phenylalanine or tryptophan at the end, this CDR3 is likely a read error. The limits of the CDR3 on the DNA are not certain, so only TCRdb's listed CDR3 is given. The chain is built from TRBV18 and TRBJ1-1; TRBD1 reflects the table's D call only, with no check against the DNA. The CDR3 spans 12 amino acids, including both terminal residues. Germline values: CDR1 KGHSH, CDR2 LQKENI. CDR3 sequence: CASSGDRKAGFL.

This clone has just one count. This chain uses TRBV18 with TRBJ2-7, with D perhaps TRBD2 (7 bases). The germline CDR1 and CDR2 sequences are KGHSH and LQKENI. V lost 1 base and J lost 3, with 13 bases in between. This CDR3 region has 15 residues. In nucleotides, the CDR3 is TGTGCCAGCTCACCACAGAGGGAGGGGGTCTACGAGCAGTACTTC. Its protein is CASSPQREGVYEQYF.

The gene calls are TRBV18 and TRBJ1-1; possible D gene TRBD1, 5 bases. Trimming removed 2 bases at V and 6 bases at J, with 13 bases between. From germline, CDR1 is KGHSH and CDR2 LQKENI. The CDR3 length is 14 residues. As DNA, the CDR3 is TGTGCCAGCTCACCAGCGAGGACATTTGCTGAAGCTTTCTTT. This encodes CASSPARTFAEAFF.

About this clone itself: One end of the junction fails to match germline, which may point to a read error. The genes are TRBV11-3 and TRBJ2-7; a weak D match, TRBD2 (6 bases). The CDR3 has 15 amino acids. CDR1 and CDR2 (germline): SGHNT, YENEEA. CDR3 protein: CASSPNRDSTYEQYF. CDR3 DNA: TGCGCCAGCAGCCCAAATCGGGACTCAACCTACGAGCAGTACTTC.

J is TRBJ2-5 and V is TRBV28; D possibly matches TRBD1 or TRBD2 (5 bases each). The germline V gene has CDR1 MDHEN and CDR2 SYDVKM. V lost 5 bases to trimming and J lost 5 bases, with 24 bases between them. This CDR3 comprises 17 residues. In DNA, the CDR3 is TGTGCCAGCAGTACTTTTCCCGGGACGTCGGTTGGGGAGACCCAGTACTTC. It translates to CASSTFPGTSVGETQYF.

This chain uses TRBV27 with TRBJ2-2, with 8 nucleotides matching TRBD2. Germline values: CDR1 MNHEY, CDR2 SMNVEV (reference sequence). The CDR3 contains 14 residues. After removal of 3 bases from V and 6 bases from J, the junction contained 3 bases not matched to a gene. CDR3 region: CASSFSGEAGELFF. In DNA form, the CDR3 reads TGTGCCAGCAGTTTTAGCGGGGAGGCCGGGGAGCTGTTTTTT.

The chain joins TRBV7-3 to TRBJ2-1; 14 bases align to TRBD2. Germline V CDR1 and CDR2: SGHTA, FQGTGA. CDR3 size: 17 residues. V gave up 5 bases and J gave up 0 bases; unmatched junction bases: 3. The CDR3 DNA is TGTGCCAGCAGCACCGGGACTAGCGGGAGCTCCTACAATGAGCAGTTCTTC. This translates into CASSTGTSGSSYNEQFF.

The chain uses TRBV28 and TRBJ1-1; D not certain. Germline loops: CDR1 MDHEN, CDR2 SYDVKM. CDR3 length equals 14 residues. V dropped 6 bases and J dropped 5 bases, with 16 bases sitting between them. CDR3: CASSIVHRGTEAFF. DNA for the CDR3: TGTGCCAGCAGCATAGTTCATCGGGGAACTGAAGCTTTCTTT.

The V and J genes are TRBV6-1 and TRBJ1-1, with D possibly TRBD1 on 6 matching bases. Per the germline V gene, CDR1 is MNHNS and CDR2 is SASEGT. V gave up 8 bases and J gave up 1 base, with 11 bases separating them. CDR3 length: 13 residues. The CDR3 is CASRDTKNTEAFF. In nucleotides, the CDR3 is TGTGCCAGCCGGGACACTAAGAACACTGAAGCTTTCTTT.

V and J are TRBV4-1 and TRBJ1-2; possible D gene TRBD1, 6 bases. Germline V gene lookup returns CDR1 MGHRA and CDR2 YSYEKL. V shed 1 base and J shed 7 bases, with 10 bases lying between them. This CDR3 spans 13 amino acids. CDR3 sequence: CASSQAGAIGYTF. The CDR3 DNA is TGCGCCAGCAGCCAAGCGGGGGCGATTGGCTACACCTTC.

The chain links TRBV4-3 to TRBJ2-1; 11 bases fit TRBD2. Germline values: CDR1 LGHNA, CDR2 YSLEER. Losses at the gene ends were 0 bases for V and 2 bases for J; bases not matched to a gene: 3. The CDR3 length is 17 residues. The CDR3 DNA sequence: TGCGCCAGCAGCCAAGACGGGACTAGCGGACCCTACAATGAGCAGTTCTTC. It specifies CASSQDGTSGPYNEQFF.

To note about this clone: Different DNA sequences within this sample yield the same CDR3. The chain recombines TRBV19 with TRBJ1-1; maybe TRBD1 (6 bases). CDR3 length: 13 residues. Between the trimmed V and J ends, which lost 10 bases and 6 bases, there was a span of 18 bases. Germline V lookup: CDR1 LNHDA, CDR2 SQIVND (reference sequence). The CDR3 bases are TGTGCCACCTCCCGGGGGGGCAAACCTGAAGCTTTCTTT. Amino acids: CATSRGGKPEAFF.

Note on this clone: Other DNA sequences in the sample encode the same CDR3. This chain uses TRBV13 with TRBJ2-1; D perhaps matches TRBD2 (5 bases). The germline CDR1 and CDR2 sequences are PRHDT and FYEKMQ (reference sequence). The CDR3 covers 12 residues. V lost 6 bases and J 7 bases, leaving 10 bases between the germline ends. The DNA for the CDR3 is TGTGCCAGCAGTCCCGGGAAGAATGAGCAGTTCTTC. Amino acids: CASSPGKNEQFF. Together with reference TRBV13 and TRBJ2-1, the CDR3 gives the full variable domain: AAGVIQSPRHLIKEKRETATLKCYPIPRHDTVYWYQQGPGQDPQFLISFYEKMQSDKGSIPDRFSAQQFSDYHSELNMSSLELGDSALYFCASSPGKNEQFFGPGTRLTVL.

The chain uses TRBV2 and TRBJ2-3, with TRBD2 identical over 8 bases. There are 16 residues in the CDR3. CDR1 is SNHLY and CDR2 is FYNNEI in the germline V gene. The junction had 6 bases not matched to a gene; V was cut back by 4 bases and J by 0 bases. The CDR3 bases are TGTGCCAGCAGTGTACGCGGGAGGCTCAGCACAGATACGCAGTATTTT. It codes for CASSVRGRLSTDTQYF.

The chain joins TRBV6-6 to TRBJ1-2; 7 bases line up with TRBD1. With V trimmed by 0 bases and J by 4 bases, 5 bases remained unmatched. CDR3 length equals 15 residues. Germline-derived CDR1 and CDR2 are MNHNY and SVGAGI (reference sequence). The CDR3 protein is CASSYSGRGAYGYTF. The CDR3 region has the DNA TGTGCCAGCAGTTACTCCGGCAGGGGGGCCTATGGCTACACCTTC.

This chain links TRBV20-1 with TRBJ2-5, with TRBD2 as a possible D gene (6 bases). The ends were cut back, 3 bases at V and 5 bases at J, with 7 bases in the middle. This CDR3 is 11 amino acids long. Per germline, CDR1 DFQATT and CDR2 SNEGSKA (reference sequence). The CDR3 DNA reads TGCAGTGCTAGGGGGAGGGAGACCCAGTACTTC. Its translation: CSARGRETQYF.

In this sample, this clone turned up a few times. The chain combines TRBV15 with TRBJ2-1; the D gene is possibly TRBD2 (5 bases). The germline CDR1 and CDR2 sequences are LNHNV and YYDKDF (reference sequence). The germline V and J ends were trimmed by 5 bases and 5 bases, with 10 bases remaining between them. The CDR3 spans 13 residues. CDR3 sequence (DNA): TGTGCCACCAGCCGAGGGCTTCACAATGAGCAGTTCTTC. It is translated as CATSRGLHNEQFF.

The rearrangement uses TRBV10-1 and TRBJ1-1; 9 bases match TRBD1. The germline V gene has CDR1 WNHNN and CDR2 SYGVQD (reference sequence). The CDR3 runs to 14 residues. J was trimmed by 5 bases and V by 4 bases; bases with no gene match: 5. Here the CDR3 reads CASSAGQGGTEAFF. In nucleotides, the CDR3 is TGCGCCAGCAGTGCGGGACAGGGTGGAACTGAAGCTTTCTTT.

CDR3 in DNA: TGTGCCTGGAGTGGAAAGGTAACCTACGAGCAGTACTTC. It is translated as CAWSGKVTYEQYF. The V call is TRBV30, the J call TRBJ2-7; D is unresolved. The ends were cut back, 1 base at V and 2 bases at J, with 9 bases in the middle. Germline values: CDR1 GTSNPN, CDR2 SVGIG (reference sequence). CDR3 length equals 13 residues.

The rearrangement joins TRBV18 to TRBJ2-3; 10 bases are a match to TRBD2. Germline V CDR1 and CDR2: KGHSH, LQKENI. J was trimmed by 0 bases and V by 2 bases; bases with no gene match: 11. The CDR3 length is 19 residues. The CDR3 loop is CASSPFRASGSTSTDTQYF. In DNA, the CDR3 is TGTGCCAGCTCACCATTTAGGGCTAGCGGGAGTACCAGCACAGATACGCAGTATTTT.

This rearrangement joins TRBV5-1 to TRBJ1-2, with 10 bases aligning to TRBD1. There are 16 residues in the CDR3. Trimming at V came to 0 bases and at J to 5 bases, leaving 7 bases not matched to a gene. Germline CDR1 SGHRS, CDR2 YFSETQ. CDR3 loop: CASSLEGTGDRYGYTF. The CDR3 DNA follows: TGCGCCAGCAGCTTGGAAGGGACAGGGGATCGGTATGGCTACACCTTC.

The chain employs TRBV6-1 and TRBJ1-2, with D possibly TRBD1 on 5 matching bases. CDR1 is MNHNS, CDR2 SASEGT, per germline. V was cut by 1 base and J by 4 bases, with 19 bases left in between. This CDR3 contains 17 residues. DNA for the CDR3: TGTGCCAGCAGTGAAGGGGGACGTGGGGCGTCGGGCTATGGCTACACCTTC. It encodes CASSEGGRGASGYGYTF.

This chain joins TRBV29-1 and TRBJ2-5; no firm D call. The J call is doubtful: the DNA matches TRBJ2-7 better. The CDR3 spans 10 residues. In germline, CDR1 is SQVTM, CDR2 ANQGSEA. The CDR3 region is CSAGTYEQYF. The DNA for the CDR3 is TGCAGCGCTGGGACCTACGAGCAGTACTTC.

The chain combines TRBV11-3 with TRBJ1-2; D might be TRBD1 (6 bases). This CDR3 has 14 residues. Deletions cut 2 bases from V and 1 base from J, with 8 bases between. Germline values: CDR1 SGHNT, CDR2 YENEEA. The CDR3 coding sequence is TGTGCCAGCAGCTTAAGGACAGTTAACTATGGCTACACCTTC. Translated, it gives CASSLRTVNYGYTF.

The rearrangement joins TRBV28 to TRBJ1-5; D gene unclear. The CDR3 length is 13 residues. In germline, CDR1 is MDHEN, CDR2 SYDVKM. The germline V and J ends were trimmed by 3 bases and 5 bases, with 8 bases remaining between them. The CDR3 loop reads CASSLIGYQPQHF. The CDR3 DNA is TGTGCCAGCAGTTTGATAGGGTATCAGCCCCAGCATTTT.

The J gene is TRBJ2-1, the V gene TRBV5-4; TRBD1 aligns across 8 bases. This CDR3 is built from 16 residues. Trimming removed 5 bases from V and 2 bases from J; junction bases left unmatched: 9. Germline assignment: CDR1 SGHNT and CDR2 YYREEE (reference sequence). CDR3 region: CASSRAGQDTYNEQFF. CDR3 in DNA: TGTGCCAGCAGTCGGGCGGGACAGGACACCTACAATGAGCAGTTCTTC.

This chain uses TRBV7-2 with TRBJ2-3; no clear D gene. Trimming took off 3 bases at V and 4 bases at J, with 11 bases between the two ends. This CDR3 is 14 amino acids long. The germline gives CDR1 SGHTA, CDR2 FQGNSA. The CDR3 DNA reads TGTGCCAGCAGCTTGGAAACCCGCTCAGATACGCAGTATTTT. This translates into CASSLETRSDTQYF.

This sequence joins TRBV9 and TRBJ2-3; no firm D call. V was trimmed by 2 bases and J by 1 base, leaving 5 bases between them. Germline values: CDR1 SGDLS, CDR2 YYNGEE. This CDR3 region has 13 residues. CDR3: CASSVGGTDTQYF. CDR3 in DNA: TGTGCCAGCAGCGTCGGCGGCACAGATACGCAGTATTTT.

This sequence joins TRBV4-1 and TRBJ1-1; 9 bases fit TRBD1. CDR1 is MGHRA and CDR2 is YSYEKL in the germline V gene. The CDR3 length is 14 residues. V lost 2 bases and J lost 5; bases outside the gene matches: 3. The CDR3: CASSQRQGGTEAFF. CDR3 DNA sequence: TGCGCCAGCAGCCAAAGACAGGGGGGAACTGAAGCTTTCTTT.